The 16 T cell receptor beta chains listed next were all sequenced from one sample in a study of cytotoxic CD8 clonotypes in ibrutinib-treated CLL (dated by TCRdb to the early 2020s). The label giving this sample's time point can be read as: around 25 months on ibrutinib. The library relied on the immunoSEQ multiplex PCR assay. TCRdb limited this immuneACCESS table to in-frame rearrangements with V and J called. A share of clones is missing; checked studies link under half to unresolved V genes, and the rest is unexplained. This sample comprises 130,000 or so clones, 75% to 90% of them detected only once. Of the sample, over 2% is held by the ten largest clones. The sample was PBMCs, taken after 24 months of ibrutinib treatment. Receptor source: a human donor with chronic lymphocytic leukemia.

The chain uses TRBV28 and TRBJ1-4; TRBD1 matches at 11 bases. Germline V lookup: CDR1 MDHEN, CDR2 SYDVKM. Losses at the gene ends were 7 bases for V and 8 bases for J; bases not matched to a gene: 6. This CDR3 spans 14 amino acids. Here the CDR3 reads CASNQGQGVEKLFF. In DNA form, the CDR3 reads TGTGCCAGCAACCAGGGACAGGGGGTCGAAAAACTGTTTTTT. The variable domain in full, with the rest retrieved from reference TRBV28 and TRBJ1-4, is DVKVTQSSRYLVKRTGEKVFLECVQDMDHENMFWYRQDPGLGLRLIYFSYDVKMKEKGDIPEGYSVSREKKERFSLILESASTNQTSMYLCASNQGQGVEKLFFGSGTQLSVL.

This chain uses TRBV4-2 with TRBJ1-2; D not certain. There are 17 residues in the CDR3. V lost 0 bases, J lost 2 bases, and 16 bases lay in between. Germline V gene lookup returns CDR1 LGHNA and CDR2 YNFKEQ. The CDR3 region has the DNA TGTGCCAGCAGCCAAGATTCGGGCGATAATTCAAACTATGGCTACACCTTC. Residues: CASSQDSGDNSNYGYTF.

The chain links TRBV7-2 to TRBJ2-5, with D tentatively TRBD1 or TRBD2 (6 bases each). With 3 bases removed from V and 2 bases from J, the gap between germline ends came to 19 bases. The CDR3 extends over 17 amino acids. Per the germline V gene, CDR1 is SGHTA and CDR2 is FQGNSA. The CDR3 sequence: CASSLGAGGTRQETQYF. DNA for the CDR3: TGTGCCAGCAGCTTGGGGGCCGGGGGAACTAGACAAGAGACCCAGTACTTC.

The V call is TRBV5-1, the J call TRBJ2-7; 10 bases align to TRBD1. V lost 4 bases and J lost 0; bases outside the gene matches: 4. This CDR3 has 15 amino acids. Germline CDR1 and CDR2: SGHRS and YFSETQ. CDR3 bases: TGCGCCAGCAGCCTTGGACAGGGGGACTCCTACGAGCAGTACTTC. It yields the protein CASSLGQGDSYEQYF.

The genes are TRBV4-3 and TRBJ1-1; no clear D gene. The germline V gene encodes CDR1 LGHNA and CDR2 YSLEER. This CDR3 is 16 amino acids long. V was shortened by 0 bases and J by 2 bases, with 13 bases between the two germline ends. The CDR3 reads CASSQDVGRVNTEAFF. The CDR3, as DNA: TGCGCCAGCAGCCAAGATGTTGGAAGGGTCAACACTGAAGCTTTCTTT.

V is TRBV7-6 and J is TRBJ2-1; 8 bases match TRBD2. V lost 5 bases, J lost 9 bases, and 6 bases stayed unmatched. Germline loops: CDR1 SGHVS, CDR2 FNYEAQ. The CDR3 totals 13 residues. The CDR3, as DNA: TGTGCCAGCAGCCCCCGACTAGCGTTTGAGCAGTTCTTC. Translating it yields CASSPRLAFEQFF.

This clone was seen a few times. V is TRBV11-2 and J is TRBJ2-1; 8 nucleotides align to TRBD2. Looked up from germline, CDR1 is SGHAT and CDR2 is FQNNGV. The CDR3 runs to 15 residues. V trimming: 5 bases; J trimming: 4 bases; junction bases outside the gene matches: 7. CDR3 protein: CASSPIGGAYNEQFF. DNA for the CDR3: TGTGCCAGCAGCCCAATCGGGGGGGCATACAATGAGCAGTTCTTC.

The chain combines TRBV28 with TRBJ1-4; possible D gene TRBD1, 6 bases. This CDR3 has 15 amino acids. Trimming left V 2 bases short and J 4 bases short, with 11 bases between. Germline assignment: CDR1 MDHEN and CDR2 SYDVKM. CDR3 in DNA: TGTGCCAGCAGTTTACAGGGGCGGGTTAATGAAAAACTGTTTTTT. Protein product: CASSLQGRVNEKLFF.

This chain joins TRBV7-2 and TRBJ2-1; D is perhaps TRBD2 (5 bases). The CDR3 has 13 amino acids. Germline assignment: CDR1 SGHTA and CDR2 FQGNSA. Trimming took off 7 bases at V and 7 bases at J, with 14 bases between the two ends. DNA for the CDR3: TGTGCCAGCACAACGAGGGCCAAGAATGAGCAGTTCTTC. Protein sequence: CASTTRAKNEQFF.

As to this clone: At one boundary the junction diverges from the germline segment, which might be a read error. In DNA, the CDR3 is TGCAGCGCGTCCCACGGGTCCCCCCCCCTGTCCTTT. Its translation is CSASHGSPPLSF. This chain connects TRBV29-1 to TRBJ1-1, with D unclear. Germline CDR1 SQVTM, CDR2 ANQGSEA. The CDR3 is 12 residues long.

The chain joins TRBV27 to TRBJ2-3; D assignment may be TRBD1 or TRBD2 (6 bases each). This CDR3 comprises 13 residues. The germline V gene encodes CDR1 MNHEY and CDR2 SMNVEV (reference sequence). Trimming pared 3 bases from V and 4 bases from J, leaving 8 bases between. The CDR3 spells CASSFGGSDTQYF. The CDR3 nucleotides are TGTGCCAGCAGTTTCGGGGGCTCAGATACGCAGTATTTT.

The chain combines TRBV5-6 with TRBJ2-2, with 7 nucleotides matching TRBD2. Germline trimming cut 5 bases from V and 3 bases from J; bases unmatched to any gene: 4. The germline CDR1 and CDR2 sequences are SGHDT and YYEEEE. The length of the CDR3 is 14 residues. CDR3 sequence: CASRSGLHTGELFF. DNA of the CDR3: TGTGCCAGCAGGTCGGGACTACACACCGGGGAGCTGTTTTTT.

The genes are TRBV10-2 and TRBJ2-2; no definite D call. From germline, CDR1 is WSHSY and CDR2 SAAADI. The CDR3 spans 11 residues. V was trimmed by 4 bases and J by 7 bases, leaving 4 bases between them. The CDR3 nucleotides are TGCGCCAGCAGTGGTAGCGGGGAGCTGTTTTTT. It codes for CASSGSGELFF.

This chain's CDR3 is CASGTGGSTGELFF. DNA for the CDR3: TGTGCCAGTGGGACAGGGGGTTCCACCGGGGAGCTGTTTTTT. The rearrangement links TRBV2 to TRBJ2-2, with 11 nucleotides matching TRBD1. V trimming: 9 bases; J trimming: 4 bases; junction bases outside the gene matches: 4. Germline CDR1 and CDR2: SNHLY and FYNNEI. The CDR3 totals 14 residues.

This rearrangement joins TRBV27 to TRBJ1-2; D remains unclear. CDR1 and CDR2 (germline): MNHEY, SMNVEV (reference sequence). V lost 5 bases to trimming and J lost 1 base, with 11 bases between them. The CDR3 has 14 residues. DNA for the CDR3: TGTGCCAGCAGTCACCGTCGCAGTAACTATGGCTACACCTTC. The encoded protein is CASSHRRSNYGYTF.

The chain employs TRBV5-5 and TRBJ2-7; D remains unclear. CDR3 length: 14 amino acids. Germline values: CDR1 SGHKS, CDR2 YYEKEE (reference sequence). Trimming cost V 1 base and J 2 bases, with 10 bases left between them. The CDR3 nucleotides read TGTGCCAGCAGCTTGTTAGGAGCCCCCTACGAGCAGTACTTC. It specifies CASSLLGAPYEQYF.